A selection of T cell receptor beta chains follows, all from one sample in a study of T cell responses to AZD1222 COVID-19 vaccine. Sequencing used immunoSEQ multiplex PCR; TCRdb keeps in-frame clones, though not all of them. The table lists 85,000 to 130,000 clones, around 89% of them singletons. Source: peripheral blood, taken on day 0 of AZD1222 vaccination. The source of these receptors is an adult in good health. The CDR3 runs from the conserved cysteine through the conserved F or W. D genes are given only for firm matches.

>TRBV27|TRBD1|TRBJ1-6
TGTGCCAGCAGTTCCCCAGGGGGTTCACCCCTCCACTTT
CASSSPGGSPLHF
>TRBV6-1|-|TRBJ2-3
TGTGCCAGCAGTGACCCCACAGATACGCAGTATTTT
CASSDPTDTQYF
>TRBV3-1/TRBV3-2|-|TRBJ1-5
TGTGCCAGCAGCCCGACATTACCTAGCAATCAGCCCCAGCATTTT
CASSPTLPSNQPQHF
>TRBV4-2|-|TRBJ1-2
TGTGCCAGCAGCCAAGAGGGGGTAGGGGGCTATGGCTACACCTTC
CASSQEGVGGYGYTF
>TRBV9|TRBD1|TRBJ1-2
TGTGCCAGCAGCGCACGACAGGGGAGAGTCTATGGCTACACCTTC
CASSARQGRVYGYTF
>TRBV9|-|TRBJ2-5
TGTGCCAGCAGCGCCCTAGTGGGGGGGCAAGAAGAGACCCAGTACTTC
CASSALVGGQEETQYF
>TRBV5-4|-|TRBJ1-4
TGTGCCAGCAGCTTGCAGGGTAATGAAAAACTGTTTTTT
CASSLQGNEKLFF
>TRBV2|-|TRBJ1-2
TGTGCCAGCAGTGAACAGGGGTCTAACTATGGCTACACCTTC
CASSEQGSNYGYTF
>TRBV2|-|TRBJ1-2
TGTGCCAGCGGTGTCGGGTTGCGTGGCTACACCTTC
CASGVGLRGYTF
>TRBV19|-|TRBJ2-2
TGTGCCAGTAGTATCCAAACCGGGGAGCTGTTTTTT
CASSIQTGELFF
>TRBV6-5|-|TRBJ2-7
TGTGCCAGCAGTTTGACCGGGACTTACGAGCAGTACTTC
CASSLTGTYEQYF